This TCR beta chain was found in a study of T-cell memory formation after mild COVID-19. Overall study findings and caveats: Clones which contracted sat mainly in CM and EM if CD4+, and in EMRA if CD8+.

Constant-segment primers were used for 5'RACE, and the resulting TCR alpha and TCR beta cDNA libraries carried sample barcodes and UMIs. A single record per CDR3 protein comes from TCRdb applying MiXCR to the 5' RACE reads. The table lists about 350,000 distinct CDR3 sequences, 25% to 30% of them singletons. Notes on this clonotype: Its antigen is unidentified.

There are 13 residues in the CDR3. The V and J ends lost 4 bases and 6 bases, in that order; junction bases with no gene match: 5. CDR1 is SGDLS and CDR2 is YYNGEE in the germline V gene. This sequence was found in an adult woman who had mild COVID-19 (a few samples of this study predate the infection). Cell type and time point are not known. The sequenced sample consisted of PBMCs or a T cell subset sorted from them (not recorded which). The rearrangement joins TRBV9 to TRBJ2-7; 9 nucleotides line up with TRBD1. CDR3 in amino acids: CASSSQDRGEQYF. The CDR3 DNA reads as TGTGCCAGCAGCTCCCAGGACAGGGGCGAGCAGTACTTC. Full variable domain (rest looked up from reference TRBV9 and TRBJ2-7): DSGVTQTPKHLITATGQRVTLRCSPRSGDLSVYWYQQSLDQGLQFLIQYYNGEERAKGNILERFSAQQFPDLHSELNLSSLELGDSALYFCASSSQDRGEQYFGPGTRLTVT.